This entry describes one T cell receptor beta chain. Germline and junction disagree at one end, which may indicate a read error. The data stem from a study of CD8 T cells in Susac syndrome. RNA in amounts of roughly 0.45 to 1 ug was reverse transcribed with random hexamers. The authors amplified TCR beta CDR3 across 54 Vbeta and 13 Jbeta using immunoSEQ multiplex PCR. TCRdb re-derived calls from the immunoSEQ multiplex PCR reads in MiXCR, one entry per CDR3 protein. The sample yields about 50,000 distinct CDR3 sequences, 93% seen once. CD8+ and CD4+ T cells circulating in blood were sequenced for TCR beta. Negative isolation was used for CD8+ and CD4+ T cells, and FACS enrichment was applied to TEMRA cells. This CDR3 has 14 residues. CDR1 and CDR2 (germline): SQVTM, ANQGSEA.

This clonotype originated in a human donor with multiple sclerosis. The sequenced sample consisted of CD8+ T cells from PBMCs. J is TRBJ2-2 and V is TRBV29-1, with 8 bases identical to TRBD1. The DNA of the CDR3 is TGCAGCGTCACAGGGGGACGCGACACCGGGCAGCTGTTTTTT. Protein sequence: CSVTGGRDTGQLFF.